Each of the 6 T cell receptor beta chains below was sequenced from the same sample in a study of T cells in Graves' hyperthyroidism and ophthalmopathy. Amplification targeted TCR beta CDR3 regions from RNA transcripts. A first-round RT-PCR of the TCR CDR3 used the HTBI primer set. Each CDR3 protein is one row after TCRdb ran MiXCR on the multiplex PCR reads. The sample lists around 300,000 distinct CDR3 sequences; 13% were seen once. The sample consisted of blood. These receptors originate from a woman younger than 45 with Graves' hyperthyroidism that later progressed to Graves' ophthalmopathy.

As concerns this clonotype: A much larger clonotype is one base distant, so this may be a read error. The V call is TRBV5-1, the J call TRBJ2-1; 7 bases align to TRBD2. Germline CDR1 and CDR2: SGHRS and YFSETQ. The CDR3 extends over 14 amino acids. In DNA form, the CDR3 reads TGCGCCAGCAGTGTGGGGGAGGGGTACAGTGAGCAGTTCTTC. Amino acids: CASSVGEGYSEQFF.

The table lists this clonotype with many counts. The chain is built from TRBV12-3 or TRBV12-4 and TRBJ2-1; D gene unclear. The CDR3 is made up of 15 amino acids. Trimming stripped 6 bases from V and 2 bases from J, with 14 bases between. CDR3 DNA: TGTGCCAGCAGCTCCACCGTGGCAGCCTACAATGAGCAGTTCTTC. This translates into CASSSTVAAYNEQFF.

This chain connects TRBV11-3 to TRBJ2-5, with D tentatively TRBD1 (5 bases). Per the germline V gene, CDR1 is SGHNT and CDR2 is YENEEA. This CDR3 is 15 amino acids long. Trimming took 5 bases from V and 0 from J, leaving 13 bases between them. DNA of the CDR3: TGTGCCAGCAGCCCGAGACAGTGGTACCAAGAGACCCAGTACTTC. It translates to CASSPRQWYQETQYF.

This clonotype came up many times. V and J are TRBV7-2 and TRBJ2-1; TRBD1 is a possible D gene (5 bases). CDR1 is SGHTA and CDR2 is FQGNSA in the germline V gene. The CDR3 runs to 15 residues. Trimming stripped 1 base from V and 4 bases from J, with 11 bases between. The CDR3 reads CASSLEDTLYNEQFF. The CDR3 bases are TGTGCCAGCAGCTTAGAGGACACATTATACAATGAGCAGTTCTTC.

This clonotype was recorded a few times. The chain has TRBV6-1 and TRBJ1-5; TRBD1 matches 8 bases. This CDR3 contains 18 residues. Per germline, CDR1 MNHNS and CDR2 SASEGT. The trim removed 6 bases at V and 0 bases at J, leaving 13 bases unmatched. This CDR3 is CASRERDRLIHSNQPQHF. In DNA form, the CDR3 reads TGTGCCAGCAGAGAGCGGGACAGGTTGATCCATAGCAATCAGCCCCAGCATTTT.

This clonotype was seen a handful of times. This chain links TRBV14 with TRBJ2-3; D unresolved. V was pared by 4 bases and J by 7 bases, with 18 bases between. From germline, CDR1 is SGHDN and CDR2 FVKESK. The CDR3 is made up of 15 amino acids. The chain's CDR3 is CASSLTIFPENTQYF. CDR3 sequence (DNA): TGTGCCAGCAGCCTAACAATCTTCCCTGAAAATACGCAGTATTTT.